These 3 T cell receptor beta chains were all obtained from the same sample, sequenced in a study of T cell repertoires in cytomegalovirus infection (dated by TCRdb to the late 2010s). This sample's treatment or condition label indicates: in vitro stimulation with specific CMV peptide epitopes to enrich CMV-specific T cells. TCRdb shows the sequencer as Illumina HiSeq 1500. TCRdb trimmed public reads at Q25 via fastp, called clones via MiXCR and kept in-frame beta chains. When rows share a CDR3 protein, they turn into one entry using the most common DNA and genes. This sample comprises fewer than 850,000 distinct CDR3 sequences, under 35% of them detected only once. The top ten hold approximately 14% of the sample. These TCRs' antigens remain unknown. The sample consisted of cultured CD8+ T cells from PBMCs, taken from culture after CMV antigen stimulation. The receptor set was obtained from a human donor in good health (CMV status not recorded). Some clones in this sample may be carry-over from other donors' samples.

The table lists this clonotype with a count of one. This sequence joins TRBV7-3 and TRBJ1-6; D ambiguous. The CDR3 consists of 13 residues. The ends were cut back, 5 bases at V and 8 bases at J, with 10 bases in the middle. Germline V gene sequence: CDR1 SGHTA, CDR2 FQGTGA. CDR3 in DNA: TGTGCCAGCAGCCCCGGTATGGATTCACCCCTCCACTTT. This gives the protein CASSPGMDSPLHF. Based on the CDR3 plus reference TRBV7-3 and TRBJ1-6, the full variable domain is GAGVSQTPSNKVTEKGKYVELRCDPISGHTALYWYRQSLGQGPEFLIYFQGTGAADDSGLPNDRFFAVRPEGSVSTLKIQRTERGDSAVYLCASSPGMDSPLHFGNGTRLTVT.

The chain combines TRBV2 with TRBJ1-2; TRBD1 is a possible D gene (6 bases). Trimming removed 1 base at V and 6 bases at J, with 9 bases between. CDR3 length: 13 amino acids. From germline, CDR1 is SNHLY and CDR2 FYNNEI. Written as DNA, the CDR3 is TGTGCCAGCAGTGAAGAGGGGGGGGATGGCTACACCTTC. Translation gives CASSEEGGDGYTF.

The chain has TRBV12-3 or TRBV12-4 and TRBJ1-6, with D uncertain. The CDR3 length is 18 residues. The germline V and J ends were trimmed by 3 bases and 0 bases, with 15 bases remaining between them. The CDR3 nucleotides read TGTGCCAGCAGTTTTCTTCTCCCCACCGGCTCCTATAATTCACCCCTCCACTTT. It is translated as CASSFLLPTGSYNSPLHF.